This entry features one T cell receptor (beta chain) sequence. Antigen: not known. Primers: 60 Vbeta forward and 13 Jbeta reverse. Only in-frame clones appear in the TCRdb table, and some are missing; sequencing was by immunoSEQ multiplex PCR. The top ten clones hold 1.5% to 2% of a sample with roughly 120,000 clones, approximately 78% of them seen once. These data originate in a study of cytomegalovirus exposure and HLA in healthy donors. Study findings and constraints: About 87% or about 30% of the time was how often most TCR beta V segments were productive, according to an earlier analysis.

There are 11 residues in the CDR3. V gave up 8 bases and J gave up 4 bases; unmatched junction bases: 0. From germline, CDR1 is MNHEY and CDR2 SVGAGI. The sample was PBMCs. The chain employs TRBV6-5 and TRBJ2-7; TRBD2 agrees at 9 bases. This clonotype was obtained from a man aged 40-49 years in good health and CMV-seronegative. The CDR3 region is CASAGGYEQYF. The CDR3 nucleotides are TGTGCCAGCGCGGGGGGGTACGAGCAGTACTTC.